The following is a TCR beta chain sequence with its context. Its antigen is unidentified. Germline lookup yields CDR1 SGDLS and CDR2 YYNGEE. J lost 4 bases, V lost 3 bases, and 5 bases had no gene match. CDR3 length: 15 residues. These data are taken from a study of cytomegalovirus exposure and HLA in healthy donors. Study-wide results and caveats: Most CMV-associated TCR beta chains were later found to appear HLA-restricted.

Primers: 60 Vbeta forward and 13 Jbeta reverse. Here immunoSEQ multiplex PCR was the method, and the copy in TCRdb shows in-frame clones only, minus some. This table holds 150,000 to 200,000 clones, roughly an eighth found once. This clonotype originated in a man aged 50 to 59 in good health and CMV-seropositive. Material: PBMCs. The J gene is TRBJ1-2, the V gene TRBV9, with 11 positions matching TRBD1. The CDR3 here is CASSGDRGSGYGYTF. The CDR3 DNA reads TGTGCCAGCAGCGGGGACAGGGGGTCTGGCTATGGCTACACCTTC.